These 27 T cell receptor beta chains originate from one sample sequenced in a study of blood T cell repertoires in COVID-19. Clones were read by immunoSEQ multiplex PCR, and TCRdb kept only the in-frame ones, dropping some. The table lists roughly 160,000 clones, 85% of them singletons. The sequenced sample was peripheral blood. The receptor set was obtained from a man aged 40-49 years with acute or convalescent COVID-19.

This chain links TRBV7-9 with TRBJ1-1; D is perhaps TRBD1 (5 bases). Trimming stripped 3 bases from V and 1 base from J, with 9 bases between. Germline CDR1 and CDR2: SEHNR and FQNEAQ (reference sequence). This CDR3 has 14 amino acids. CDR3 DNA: TGTGCCAGCAGCTTCGACAGTACGAACACTGAAGCTTTCTTT. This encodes CASSFDSTNTEAFF.

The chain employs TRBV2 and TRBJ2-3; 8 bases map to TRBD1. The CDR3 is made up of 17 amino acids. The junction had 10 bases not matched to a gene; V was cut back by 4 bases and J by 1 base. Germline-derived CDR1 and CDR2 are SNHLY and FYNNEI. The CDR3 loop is CASSAGQGYRGTDTQYF. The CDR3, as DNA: TGTGCCAGCAGTGCCGGACAGGGTTATAGGGGCACAGATACGCAGTATTTT.

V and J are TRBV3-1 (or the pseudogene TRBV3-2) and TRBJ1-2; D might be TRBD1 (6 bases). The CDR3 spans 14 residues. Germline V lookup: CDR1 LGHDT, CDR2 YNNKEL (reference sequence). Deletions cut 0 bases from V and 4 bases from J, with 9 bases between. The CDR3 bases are TGTGCCAGCAGCCAAGACAGGGGCGGCTATGGCTACACCTTC. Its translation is CASSQDRGGYGYTF.

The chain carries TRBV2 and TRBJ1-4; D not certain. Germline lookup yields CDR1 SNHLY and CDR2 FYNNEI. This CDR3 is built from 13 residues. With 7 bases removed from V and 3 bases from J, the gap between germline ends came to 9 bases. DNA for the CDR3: TGTGCCAGCAAACAGAGCCCTAATGAAAAACTGTTTTTT. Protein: CASKQSPNEKLFF.

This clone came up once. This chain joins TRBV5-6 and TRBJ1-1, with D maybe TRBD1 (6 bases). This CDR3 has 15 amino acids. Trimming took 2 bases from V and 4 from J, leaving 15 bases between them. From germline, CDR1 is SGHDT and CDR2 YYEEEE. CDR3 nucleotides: TGTGCCAGCAGCTTTGGGGGCGCGGGTGTCACTGAAGCTTTCTTT. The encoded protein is CASSFGGAGVTEAFF.

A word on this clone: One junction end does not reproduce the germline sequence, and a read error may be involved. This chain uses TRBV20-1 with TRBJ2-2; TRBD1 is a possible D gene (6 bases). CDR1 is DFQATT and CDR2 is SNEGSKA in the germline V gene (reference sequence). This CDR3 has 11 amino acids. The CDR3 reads CSQTGNRGAVF. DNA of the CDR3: TGCTCCCAGACAGGTAACCGGGGAGCTGTTTTT.

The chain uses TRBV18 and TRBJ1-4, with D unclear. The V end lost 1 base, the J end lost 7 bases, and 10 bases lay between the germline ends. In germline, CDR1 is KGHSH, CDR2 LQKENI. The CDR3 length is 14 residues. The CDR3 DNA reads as TGTGCCAGCTCACCACTCTCCACCAGTGAAAAACTGTTTTTT. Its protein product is CASSPLSTSEKLFF.

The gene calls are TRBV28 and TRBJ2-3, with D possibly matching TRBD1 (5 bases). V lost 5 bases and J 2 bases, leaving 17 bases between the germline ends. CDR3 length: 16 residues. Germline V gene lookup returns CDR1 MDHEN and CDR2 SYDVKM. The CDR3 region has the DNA TGTGCCAGCAGTCTCCTAAGACAGTTAGACACAGATACGCAGTATTTT. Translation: CASSLLRQLDTDTQYF.

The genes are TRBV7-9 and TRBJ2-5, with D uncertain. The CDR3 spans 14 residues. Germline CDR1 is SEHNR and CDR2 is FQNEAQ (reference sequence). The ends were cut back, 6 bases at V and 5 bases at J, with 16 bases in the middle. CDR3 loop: CASSFLESRETQYF. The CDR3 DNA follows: TGTGCCAGCAGTTTCTTGGAGTCCCGCGAGACCCAGTACTTC.

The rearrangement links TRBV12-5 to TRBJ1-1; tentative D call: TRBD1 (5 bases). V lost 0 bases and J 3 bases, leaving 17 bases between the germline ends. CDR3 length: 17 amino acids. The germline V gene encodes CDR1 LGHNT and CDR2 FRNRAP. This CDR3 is CASGLVNRAGRDTEAFF. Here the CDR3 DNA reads TGTGCTAGTGGTTTGGTAAACCGGGCAGGGCGAGACACTGAAGCTTTCTTT. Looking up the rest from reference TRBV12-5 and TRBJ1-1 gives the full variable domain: DARVTQTPRHKVTEMGQEVTMRCQPILGHNTVFWYRQTMMQGLELLAYFRNRAPLDDSGMPKDRFSAEMPDATLATLKIQPSEPRDSAVYFCASGLVNRAGRDTEAFFGQGTRLTVV.

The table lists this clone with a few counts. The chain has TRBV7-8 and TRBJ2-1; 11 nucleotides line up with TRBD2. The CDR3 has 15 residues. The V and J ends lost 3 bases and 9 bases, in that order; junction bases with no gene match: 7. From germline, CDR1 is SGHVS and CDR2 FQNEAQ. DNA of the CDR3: TGTGCCAGCAGCTTCGTCTCTAGCGGGGGGCCTGAGCAGTTCTTC. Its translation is CASSFVSSGGPEQFF.

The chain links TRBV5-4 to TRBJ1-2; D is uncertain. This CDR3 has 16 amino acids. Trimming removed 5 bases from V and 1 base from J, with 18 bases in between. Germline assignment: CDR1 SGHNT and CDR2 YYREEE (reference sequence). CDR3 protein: CASSISWAALNYGYTF. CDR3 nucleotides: TGTGCCAGCAGTATCTCTTGGGCCGCGCTTAACTATGGCTACACCTTC.

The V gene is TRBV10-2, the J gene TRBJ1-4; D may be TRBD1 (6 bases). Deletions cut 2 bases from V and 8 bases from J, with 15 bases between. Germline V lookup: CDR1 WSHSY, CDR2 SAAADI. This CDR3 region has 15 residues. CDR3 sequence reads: CASSEPSLGGEKLFF. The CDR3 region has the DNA TGCGCCAGCAGTGAGCCCAGCCTTGGGGGCGAAAAACTGTTTTTT.

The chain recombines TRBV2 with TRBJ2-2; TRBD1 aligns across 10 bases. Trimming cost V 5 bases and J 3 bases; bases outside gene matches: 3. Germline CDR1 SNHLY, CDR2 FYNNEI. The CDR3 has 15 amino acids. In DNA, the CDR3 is TGTGCCAGCAGTCCGGGACAGGGGCACACCGGGGAGCTGTTTTTT. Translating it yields CASSPGQGHTGELFF.

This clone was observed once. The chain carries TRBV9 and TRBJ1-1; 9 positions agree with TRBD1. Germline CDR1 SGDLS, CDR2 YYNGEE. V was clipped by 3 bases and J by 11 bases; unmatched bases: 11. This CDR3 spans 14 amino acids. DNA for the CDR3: TGTGCCAGCAGCGAGGGGACAGGGAAGTCTATGGCTTTCTTT. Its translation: CASSEGTGKSMAFF. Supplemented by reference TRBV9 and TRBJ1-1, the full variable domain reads DSGVTQTPKHLITATGQRVTLRCSPRSGDLSVYWYQQSLDQGLQFLIQYYNGEERAKGNILERFSAQQFPDLHSELNLSSLELGDSALYFCASSEGTGKSMAFFGQGTRLTVV.

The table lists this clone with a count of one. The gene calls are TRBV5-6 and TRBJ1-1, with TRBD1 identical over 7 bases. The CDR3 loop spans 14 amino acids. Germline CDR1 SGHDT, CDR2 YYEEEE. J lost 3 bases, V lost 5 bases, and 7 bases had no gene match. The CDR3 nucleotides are TGTGCCAGCAGGAAGGGGGCGACGGACACTGAAGCTTTCTTT. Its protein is CASRKGATDTEAFF.

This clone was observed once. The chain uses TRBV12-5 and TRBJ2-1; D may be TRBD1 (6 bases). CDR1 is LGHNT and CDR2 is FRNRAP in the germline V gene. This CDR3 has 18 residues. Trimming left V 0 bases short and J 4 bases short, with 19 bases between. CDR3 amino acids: CASGLVPGFRTEYNEQFF. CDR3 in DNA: TGTGCTAGTGGTTTGGTACCAGGGTTCAGGACAGAGTACAATGAGCAGTTCTTC.

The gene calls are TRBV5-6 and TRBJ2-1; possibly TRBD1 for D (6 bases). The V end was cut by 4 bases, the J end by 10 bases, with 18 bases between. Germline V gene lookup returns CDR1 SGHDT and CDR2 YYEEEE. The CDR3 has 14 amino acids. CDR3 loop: CASSPNLGAYEQFF. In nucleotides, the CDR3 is TGTGCCAGCAGCCCCAATTTGGGGGCGTACGAGCAGTTCTTC.

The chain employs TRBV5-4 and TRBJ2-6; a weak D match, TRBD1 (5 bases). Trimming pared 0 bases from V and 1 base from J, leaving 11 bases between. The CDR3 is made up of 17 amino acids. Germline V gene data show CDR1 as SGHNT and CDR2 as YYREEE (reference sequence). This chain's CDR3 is CASSLAGPLSGANVLTF. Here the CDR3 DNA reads TGTGCCAGCAGCTTGGCAGGGCCACTATCTGGGGCCAACGTCCTGACTTTC. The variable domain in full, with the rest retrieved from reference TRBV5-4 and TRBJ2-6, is ETGVTQSPTHLIKTRGQQVTLRCSSQSGHNTVSWYQQALGQGPQFIFQYYREEENGRGNFPPRFSGLQFPNYSSELNVNALELDDSALYLCASSLAGPLSGANVLTFGAGSRLTVL.

CDR3 sequence: CASVDLTSGNTIYF. DNA for the CDR3: TGTGCCTCGGTCGACTTGACCTCTGGAAACACCATATATTTT. The chain links TRBV30 to TRBJ1-3; D ambiguous. Germline V gene lookup returns CDR1 GTSNPN and CDR2 SVGIG (reference sequence). The CDR3 runs 14 residues. V was cut by 7 bases and J by 0 bases, with 13 bases left in between.

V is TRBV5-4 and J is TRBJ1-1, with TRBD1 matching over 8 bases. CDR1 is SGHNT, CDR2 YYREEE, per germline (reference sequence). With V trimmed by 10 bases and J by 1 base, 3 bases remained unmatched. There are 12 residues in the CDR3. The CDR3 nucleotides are TGTGCCCCAGGGGGCGCGAACACTGAAGCTTTCTTT. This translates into CAPGGANTEAFF.

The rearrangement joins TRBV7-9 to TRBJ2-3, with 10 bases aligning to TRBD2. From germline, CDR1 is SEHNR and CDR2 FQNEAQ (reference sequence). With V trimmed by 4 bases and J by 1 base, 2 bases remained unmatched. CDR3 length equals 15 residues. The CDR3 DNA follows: TGTGCCAGCAGCTCCGGGACTAGCGGCACAGATACGCAGTATTTT. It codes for CASSSGTSGTDTQYF.

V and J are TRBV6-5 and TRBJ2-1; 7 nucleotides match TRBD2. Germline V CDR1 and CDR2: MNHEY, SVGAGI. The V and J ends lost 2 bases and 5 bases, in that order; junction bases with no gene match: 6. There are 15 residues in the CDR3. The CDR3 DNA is TGTGCCAGCAGTTACCGGGGGGTCACTAACAATGAGCAGTTCTTC. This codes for CASSYRGVTNNEQFF.

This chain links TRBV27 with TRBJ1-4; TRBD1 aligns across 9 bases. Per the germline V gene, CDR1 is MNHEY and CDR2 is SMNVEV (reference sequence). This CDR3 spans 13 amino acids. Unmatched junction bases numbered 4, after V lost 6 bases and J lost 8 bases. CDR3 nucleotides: TGTGCCAGCAGGGACAGGGGATGGGAAAAACTGTTTTTT. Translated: CASRDRGWEKLFF.

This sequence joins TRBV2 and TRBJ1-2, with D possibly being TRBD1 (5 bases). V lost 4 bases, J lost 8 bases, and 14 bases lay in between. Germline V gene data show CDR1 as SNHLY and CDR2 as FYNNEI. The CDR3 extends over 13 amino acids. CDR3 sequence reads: CASSADKRRGYTF. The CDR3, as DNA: TGTGCCAGCAGTGCGGACAAGCGAAGGGGCTACACCTTC.

In DNA form, the CDR3 reads TGTGCCAGCAGCCACCGGGGAGGGGAAGGGGGCTACACCTTC. Encoded protein: CASSHRGGEGGYTF. This chain uses TRBV3-1 (or the pseudogene TRBV3-2) with TRBJ1-2; a possible D gene is TRBD1 (5 bases). CDR3 length equals 14 residues. V gave up 3 bases and J gave up 8 bases, with 16 bases separating them. Germline assignment: CDR1 LGHDT and CDR2 YNNKEL (reference sequence).

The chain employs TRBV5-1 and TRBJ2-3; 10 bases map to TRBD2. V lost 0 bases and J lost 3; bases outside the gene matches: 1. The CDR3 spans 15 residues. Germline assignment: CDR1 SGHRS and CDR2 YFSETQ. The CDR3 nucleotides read TGCGCCAGCAGCTTGGGGACTAGCGGTACAGATACGCAGTATTTT. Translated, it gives CASSLGTSGTDTQYF.